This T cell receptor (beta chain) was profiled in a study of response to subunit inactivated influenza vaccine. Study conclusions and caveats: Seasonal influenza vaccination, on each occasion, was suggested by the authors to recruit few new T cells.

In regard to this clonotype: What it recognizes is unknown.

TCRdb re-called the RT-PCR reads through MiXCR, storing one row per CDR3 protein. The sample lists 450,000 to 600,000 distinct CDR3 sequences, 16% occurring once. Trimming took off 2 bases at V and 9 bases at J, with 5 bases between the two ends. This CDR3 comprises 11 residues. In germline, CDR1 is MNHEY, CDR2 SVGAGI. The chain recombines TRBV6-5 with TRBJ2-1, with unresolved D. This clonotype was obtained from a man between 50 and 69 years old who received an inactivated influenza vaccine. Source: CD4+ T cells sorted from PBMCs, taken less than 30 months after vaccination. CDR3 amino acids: CASSYVGEQFF. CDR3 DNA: TGTGCCAGCAGTTACGTCGGTGAGCAGTTCTTC.